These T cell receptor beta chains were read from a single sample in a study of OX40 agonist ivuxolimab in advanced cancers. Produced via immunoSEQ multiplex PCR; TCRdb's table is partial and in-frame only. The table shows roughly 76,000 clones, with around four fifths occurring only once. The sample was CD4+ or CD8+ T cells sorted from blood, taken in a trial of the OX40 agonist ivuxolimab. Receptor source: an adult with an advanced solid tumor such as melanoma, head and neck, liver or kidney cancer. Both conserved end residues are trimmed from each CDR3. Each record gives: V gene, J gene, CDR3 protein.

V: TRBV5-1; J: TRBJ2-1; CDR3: ASSIPRQGAKSEQF
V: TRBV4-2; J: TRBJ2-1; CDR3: ASSQVASGGANEQF
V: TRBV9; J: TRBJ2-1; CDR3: ASSVDGGSLSYNEQF
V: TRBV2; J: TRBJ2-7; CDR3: ASSFSYEQY
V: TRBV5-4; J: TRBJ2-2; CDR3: ASSLDRGTGELF
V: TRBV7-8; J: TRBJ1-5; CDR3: ASSPGYGVSNQPQH
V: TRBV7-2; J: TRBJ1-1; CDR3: ASSLWRENTEAF
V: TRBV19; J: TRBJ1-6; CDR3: ATNQKAGQGGNSPLH
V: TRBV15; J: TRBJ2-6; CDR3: ATSRVSSGANVLT
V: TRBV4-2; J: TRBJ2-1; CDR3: ASSQLGLAGAEQF
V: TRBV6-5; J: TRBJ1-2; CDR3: ASSFGGRGYGYT
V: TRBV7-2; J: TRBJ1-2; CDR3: ASSLEGAYGYT
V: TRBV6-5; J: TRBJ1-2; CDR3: ASSYFRGRGYT
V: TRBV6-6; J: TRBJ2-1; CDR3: ASSSGQARSNEQF
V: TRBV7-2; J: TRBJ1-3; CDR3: ASSPNTGGYGNTIY
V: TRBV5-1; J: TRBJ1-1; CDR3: ASTSRGRDGSWAEAF
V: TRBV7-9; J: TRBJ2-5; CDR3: ASSLDGGGETQY
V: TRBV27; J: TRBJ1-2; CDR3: ASSPRSFSNYGYT
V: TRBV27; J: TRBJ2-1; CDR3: ASRRTSGSDEQF
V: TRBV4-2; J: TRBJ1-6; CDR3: ASSPPRGDYSPLH
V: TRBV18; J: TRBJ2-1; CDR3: ASSLPGAPQF
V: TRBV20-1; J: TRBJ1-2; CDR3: SAAYRGGYT
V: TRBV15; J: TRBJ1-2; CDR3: ATSGAGGARNYGYT
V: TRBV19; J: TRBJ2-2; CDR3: ASTVTGDGELF
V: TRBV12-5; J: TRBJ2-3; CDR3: ASGLVLAGDADTQY
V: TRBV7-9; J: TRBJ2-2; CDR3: ASSFYRESGELF
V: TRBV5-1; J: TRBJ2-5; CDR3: ASSFNLAGGQETQY
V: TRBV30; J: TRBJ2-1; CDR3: AWSTRLGNEQF
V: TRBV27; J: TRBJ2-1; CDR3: ASSLLDIDYLRGDEQF
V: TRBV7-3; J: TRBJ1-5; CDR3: ASSLVGTGSRNQPQH
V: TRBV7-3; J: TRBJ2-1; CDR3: ASSKTSSYNEQF
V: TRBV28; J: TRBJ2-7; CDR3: ASRARGYSYEQY
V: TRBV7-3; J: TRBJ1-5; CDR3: ASSYGRLAGSSGSNQPQH
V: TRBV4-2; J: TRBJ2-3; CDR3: ASSQVGGRADTQY
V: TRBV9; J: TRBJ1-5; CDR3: ASSVGQGLNQPQH
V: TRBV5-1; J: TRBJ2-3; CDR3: ASSLEGYTDTQY
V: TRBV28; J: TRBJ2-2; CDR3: ASSGQGATGELF